A selection of T cell receptor beta chains follows, all from one sample in a study of blood T cell repertoires in COVID-19. Generated by immunoSEQ multiplex PCR, the TCRdb table keeps only in-frame clones and is missing some. The repertoire holds about 500,000 clones, with approximately 86% as singletons. The source material was PBMCs or T cells enriched from blood (not recorded which). These receptors originate from a woman younger than 30 who had recovered from COVID-19. The CDR3 runs from the conserved cysteine through the conserved F or W. The D gene is left open where the match is weak. Clone size is not always given. Where it is, it says once, few, many or a class for expanded clones.

D | J | size | V | DNA | CDR3
TRBD1 | TRBJ1-1 | NA | TRBV7-3 | TGTGCCAGCAGCTCAACCCAGGGGGCGGAAGCTTTCTTT | CASSSTQGAEAFF
TRBD1 | TRBJ2-7 | NA | TRBV5-5 | TGTGCCAGCAGCTTCCTTGACAGGGGAGGCTACGAGCAGTACTTC | CASSFLDRGGYEQYF
NA | TRBJ1-2 | NA | TRBV6-1 | TGTGCCAGCAGTGAGTGGACACAATCTAACTATGGCTACACCTTC | CASSEWTQSNYGYTF
TRBD1 | TRBJ1-1 | NA | TRBV6-5 | TGTGCCAGCACTCTGGGACAGTTGAACACTGAAGCTTTCTTT | CASTLGQLNTEAFF
TRBD1 | TRBJ1-5 | NA | TRBV7-2 | TGTGCCAGCAGCTTACAGGGGGGCAATCAGCCCCAGCATTTT | CASSLQGGNQPQHF
TRBD1 | TRBJ1-1 | NA | TRBV6-1 | TGTGCCAGCAGTGACGGCGTCAGGGGGCTGAAGGCGGCTTTCTTT | CASSDGVRGLKAAFF
NA | TRBJ1-2 | once | TRBV28 | TGTGCCAGCATCGGGGCGGGGAGGAGCGGCTACACCTTC | CASIGAGRSGYTF
NA | TRBJ2-7 | NA | TRBV9 | TGTGCCAGCAGCGTAACCAGCGCCCAGTACGAGCAGTACTTC | CASSVTSAQYEQYF
NA | TRBJ1-4 | NA | TRBV2 | TGTGCCACTAAGAGCACCGACGGGACTAATGAAAAACTGTTTTTT | CATKSTDGTNEKLFF
NA | TRBJ2-5 | NA | TRBV30 | TGTGCCTGGAGTGGTGTGTCGGGAGTCCTCCCTAAAGAGACCCAGTACTTC | CAWSGVSGVLPKETQYF
TRBD2 | TRBJ2-7 | NA | TRBV2 | TGTGCCAGCAGTGAAGCGGGGGGGACTTTTCACTACGAGCAGTACTTC | CASSEAGGTFHYEQYF
NA | TRBJ2-2 | NA | TRBV6-6 | TGTGCCAGCAGCCGCGACATTACGAACACCGGGGAGCTGTTTTTT | CASSRDITNTGELFF
NA | TRBJ1-6 | NA | TRBV3-1/TRBV3-2 | TGTGCCAGCAGCCAAGTGGACAATAATTCACCCCTCCACTTT | CASSQVDNNSPLHF
NA | TRBJ2-1 | NA | TRBV5-4 | TGTGCCAGCAGCTTAGGGGTTGGCTACAATGAGCAGTTCTTC | CASSLGVGYNEQFF
TRBD2 | TRBJ2-2 | few | TRBV4-2 | TGTGCCAGCAGCCGGGCGGGGGATTTTCGAGAGAACACCGGGGAGCTGTTTTTT | CASSRAGDFRENTGELFF
NA | TRBJ1-1 | NA | TRBV2 | TGTGCCACACATGGGACAAAGAACACTGAAGCTTTCTTT | CATHGTKNTEAFF
NA | TRBJ2-1 | NA | TRBV12-5 | TGTGCTAGTGGCCCCCCCAGGGATTTTCATGAGCAGTTCTTC | CASGPPRDFHEQFF
NA | TRBJ1-1 | NA | TRBV6-1 | TGTGCCAGCAGTGAAAACCCCCCTTTCAGAGACCGGGTTGGGTCGAACACTGAAGCTTTCTTT | CASSENPPFRDRVGSNTEAFF
NA | TRBJ2-2 | once | TRBV2 | TGTGCCAGCAGGTACGGGATCCCAAGCCGGGAGCTGTTTTTT | CASRYGIPSRELFF
TRBD2 | TRBJ2-1 | NA | TRBV28 | TGTGCCAGCAGTTTCGGGGGGGCGGATGAGCAGTTCTTC | CASSFGGADEQFF
NA | TRBJ2-2 | few | TRBV29-1 | TGCAGCGTTGAGAAGAGCAACACCGGGGAGCTGTTTTTT | CSVEKSNTGELFF
TRBD1 | TRBJ1-6 | NA | TRBV5-1 | TGCGCCAGCAGCTTGGGACAGGGGGATTCACCCCTCCACTTT | CASSLGQGDSPLHF
NA | TRBJ1-1 | NA | TRBV5-1 | TGCGCCAGCAGCTTAAGAGGGCTTAGGGACACTGAAGCTTTCTTT | CASSLRGLRDTEAFF
TRBD1 | TRBJ1-5 | NA | TRBV30 | TGTGCCTGGGGGCCAGGGGGACGGCAGCCCCAGCATTTT | CAWGPGGRQPQHF
NA | TRBJ1-1 | NA | TRBV5-4 | TGTGCCAGCCGAGGGGGATCGAACACTGAAGCTTTCTTT | CASRGGSNTEAFF
TRBD1 | TRBJ1-1 | few | TRBV7-3 | TGTGCCAGCAGCTTGACAGGGTCCCACACTGAAGCTTTCTTT | CASSLTGSHTEAFF
NA | TRBJ2-7 | NA | TRBV3-1/TRBV3-2 | TGTGCCAGCAGCCAAGATCTGGAGGATTACGAGCAGTACTTC | CASSQDLEDYEQYF
NA | TRBJ2-2 | NA | TRBV5-6 | TGTGCCAGCAGCTTTTCCGGACTGCTCCCCACCGGGGAGCTGTTTTTT | CASSFSGLLPTGELFF
TRBD1 | TRBJ2-2 | many | TRBV7-2 | TGTGCCAGCAGCCTACAGGGGGAGACCGGGGAGCTGTTTTTT | CASSLQGETGELFF
NA | TRBJ1-1 | NA | TRBV7-9 | TGTGCCAGCAGCTTAGGAGGATTTGGGAACACTGAAGCTTTCTTT | CASSLGGFGNTEAFF
NA | TRBJ2-5 | NA | TRBV19 | TGTGCCAGTAGTATAAGAGGGGAGACCCAGTACTTC | CASSIRGETQYF
NA | TRBJ1-4 | NA | TRBV2 | TGTGCCAGCAGAGTAGGACAGACTAATGAAAAACTGTTTTTT | CASRVGQTNEKLFF
TRBD1 | TRBJ1-2 | NA | TRBV2 | TGTGCCAGCAGCAGGGGGAACTATGGCTACACCTTC | CASSRGNYGYTF
NA | TRBJ1-1 | few | TRBV3-1/TRBV3-2 | TGTGCCAGCAGCCAAGTCGTGGGGGGCACTGAAGCTTTCTTT | CASSQVVGGTEAFF
NA | TRBJ1-6 | NA | TRBV6-5 | TGTGCCAGCAGTTCGCCGTCGGGGATTTATTCACCCCTCCACTTT | CASSSPSGIYSPLHF
TRBD2 | TRBJ2-1 | NA | TRBV3-1/TRBV3-2 | TGTGCCAGCAGCCCGAGCGGGACTAGCGGGGGGTTCTTC | CASSPSGTSGGFF
NA | TRBJ2-5 | NA | TRBV5-4 | TGTGCCAGCAGCTTGTCCCCGGGGGTCCAAGAGACCCAGTACTTC | CASSLSPGVQETQYF
NA | TRBJ1-3 | once | TRBV7-6 | TGTGCCAGCAGCTTATTCGGCGGAGGAAACACCATATATTTT | CASSLFGGGNTIYF
TRBD2 | TRBJ2-1 | NA | TRBV9 | TGTGCCAGCAGCCCGGGGGGGTATGGTGAGCAGTTCTTC | CASSPGGYGEQFF
TRBD2 | TRBJ2-7 | NA | TRBV11-2 | TGTGCCAGCAGCTTAGTCAACCTAGCGGTATACGAGCAGTACTTC | CASSLVNLAVYEQYF
TRBD1 | TRBJ1-2 | NA | TRBV7-9 | TGTGCCAGCAGCTCGGGACAGAACTATGGCTACACCTTC | CASSSGQNYGYTF
TRBD1 | TRBJ2-2 | NA | TRBV7-8 | TGTGCCAGCAGCCGGACAGGGACCCCGGGGGAGCTGTTTTTT | CASSRTGTPGELFF
NA | TRBJ1-1 | NA | TRBV7-9 | TGTGCCAGCACCCCCCGGGAGGGATTGAACACTGAAGCTTTCTTT | CASTPREGLNTEAFF
NA | TRBJ1-1 | NA | TRBV28 | TGTGCCAGCAGTCCGGTCAGAGAGGCTGAAGCTTTCTTT | CASSPVREAEAFF
NA | TRBJ1-1 | once | TRBV5-1 | TGCGCCAGCAGCTTGACCGGGTTTGAAGCTTTCTTT | CASSLTGFEAFF
NA | TRBJ2-1 | few | TRBV7-2 | TGTGCCAGCAGCTTCGGCAGGGAAAATGAGCAGTTCTTC | CASSFGRENEQFF
NA | TRBJ1-2 | NA | TRBV7-9 | TGTGCCAGCAGCTCCGGGGGGATGTCCTATGGCTACACCTTC | CASSSGGMSYGYTF
NA | TRBJ2-5 | NA | TRBV18 | TGTGCCAGCTCACCACCCAGTGAGACCCAGTACTTC | CASSPPSETQYF
NA | TRBJ1-2 | once | TRBV5-1 | TGCGCCAGCTTCTCGATGCCAGGGGACTATGGCTACACCTTC | CASFSMPGDYGYTF
TRBD1 | TRBJ1-2 | NA | TRBV29-1 | TGCAGCGTTGTGGAGGGGGCTGGCTACACCTTC | CSVVEGAGYTF
NA | TRBJ2-2 | NA | TRBV9 | TGTGCCAGCAGCGAGAGAACCGGGGAGCTGTTTTTT | CASSERTGELFF
TRBD1 | TRBJ1-1 | NA | TRBV11-2 | TGTGCCAGCAGCTACTTTTCCGGGGACAGCAATGTGAACACTGAAGCTTTCTTT | CASSYFSGDSNVNTEAFF
NA | TRBJ2-3 | NA | TRBV5-1 | TGCGCCAGCAGCTCACAGCGGGCTAGCACAGATACGCAGTATTTT | CASSSQRASTDTQYF